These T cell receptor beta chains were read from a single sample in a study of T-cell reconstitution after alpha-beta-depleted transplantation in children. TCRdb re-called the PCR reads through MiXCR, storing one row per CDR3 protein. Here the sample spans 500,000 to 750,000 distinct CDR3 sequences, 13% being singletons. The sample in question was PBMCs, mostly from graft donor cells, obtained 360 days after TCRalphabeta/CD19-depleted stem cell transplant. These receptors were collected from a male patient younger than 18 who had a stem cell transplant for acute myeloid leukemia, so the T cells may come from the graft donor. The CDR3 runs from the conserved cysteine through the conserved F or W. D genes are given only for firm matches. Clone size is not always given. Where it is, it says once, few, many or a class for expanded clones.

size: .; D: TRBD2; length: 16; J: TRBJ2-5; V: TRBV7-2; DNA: TGTGCCAGCAGCTTACTGAGCGGGAGGGTTGGAGAGACCCAGTACTTC; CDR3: CASSLLSGRVGETQYF
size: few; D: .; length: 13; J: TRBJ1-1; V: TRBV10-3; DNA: TGTGCCATCAGTGAGCCAGAGAACACTGAAGCTTTCTTT; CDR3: CAISEPENTEAFF
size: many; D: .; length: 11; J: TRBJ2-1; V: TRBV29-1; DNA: TGCAGCGTTGGCAGGGGAAATGAGCAGTTCTTC; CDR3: CSVGRGNEQFF
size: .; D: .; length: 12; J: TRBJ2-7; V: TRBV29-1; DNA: TGCAGCGTTGTCAAACACCCCTTGGAGCAGTACTTC; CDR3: CSVVKHPLEQYF
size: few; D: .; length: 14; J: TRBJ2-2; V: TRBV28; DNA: TGTGCCAGCAGTTTACAGCGGCCCACCGGGGAGCTGTTTTTT; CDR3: CASSLQRPTGELFF
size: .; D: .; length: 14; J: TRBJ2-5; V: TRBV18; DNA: TGTGCCAGCACTCTGAGGAGTTCCGCAGAGACCCAGTACTTC; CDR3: CASTLRSSAETQYF
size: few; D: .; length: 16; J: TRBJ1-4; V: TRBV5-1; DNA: TGCGCCAGCAGCTTGTACGTATCATCGACTAATGAAAAACTGTTTTTT; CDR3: CASSLYVSSTNEKLFF
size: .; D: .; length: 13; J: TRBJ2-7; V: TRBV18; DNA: TGTGCCAGCTCCTTGCCCCTTCAGGACCGACGGGACTTC; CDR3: CASSLPLQDRRDF
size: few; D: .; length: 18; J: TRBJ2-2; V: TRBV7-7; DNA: TGTGCTAGCAGCTCAACCTGGGTGACTGCTGATTCCACCGGGGAGCTGTTTTTT; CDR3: CASSSTWVTADSTGELFF
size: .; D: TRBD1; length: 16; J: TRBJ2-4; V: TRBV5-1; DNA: TGCGCCAGCAGCCCCAGGGGGCGCGGGGCCAAAAACATTCTGTACTTC; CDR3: CASSPRGRGAKNILYF
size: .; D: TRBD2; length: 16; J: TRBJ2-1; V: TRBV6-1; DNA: TGTGCCAGCAGTCCTAGCGGCCCGAGCTCCTACAATGAGCAGTTCTTC; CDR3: CASSPSGPSSYNEQFF
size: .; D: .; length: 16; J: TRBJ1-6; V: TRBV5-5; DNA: TGTGCCAGCAGCTTGAATCGCAACTCCTATAATTCACCCCTCCACTTT; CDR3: CASSLNRNSYNSPLHF
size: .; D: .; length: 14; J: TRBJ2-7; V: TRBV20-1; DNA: TGCAGTGCTAGACTGCCAGGTCCCTCCTACGAGCAGTACTTC; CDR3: CSARLPGPSYEQYF
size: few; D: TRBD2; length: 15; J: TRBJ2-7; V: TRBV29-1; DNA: TGCAGCGTTAGGGGCCGGAGCGGGGCGACTTACGAGCAGTACTTC; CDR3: CSVRGRSGATYEQYF
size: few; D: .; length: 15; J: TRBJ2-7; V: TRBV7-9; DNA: TGTGCCAGCAGCAACAGAGACCCAGGCTCCTACGAGCAGTACTTC; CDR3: CASSNRDPGSYEQYF
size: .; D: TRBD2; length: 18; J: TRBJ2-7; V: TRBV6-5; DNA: TGTGCCAGCAGTTACTCGACAGTGGAGGGAGGGCTCCCCTACGAGCAGTACTTC; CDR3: CASSYSTVEGGLPYEQYF
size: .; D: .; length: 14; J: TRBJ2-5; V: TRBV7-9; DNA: TGTGCCAGCAGCTTCGCGACAAGCCGAGAGACCCAGTACTTC; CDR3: CASSFATSRETQYF
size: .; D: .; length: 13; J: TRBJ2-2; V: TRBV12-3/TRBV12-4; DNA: TGTGCCAGCGGGACGGACCACACCGGGGAGCTGTTTTTT; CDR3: CASGTDHTGELFF
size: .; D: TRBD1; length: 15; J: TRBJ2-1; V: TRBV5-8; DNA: TGTGCCAGCGGCCAGGGGGCAAACTCCTACAATGAGCAGTTCTTC; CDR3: CASGQGANSYNEQFF
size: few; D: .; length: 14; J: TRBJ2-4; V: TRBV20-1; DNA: TGCAGTACACATAAAGGGGTGGGAAATTACATTCAGTACTTC; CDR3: CSTHKGVGNYIQYF
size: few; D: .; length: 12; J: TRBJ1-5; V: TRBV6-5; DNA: TGTGCCAGCGGCGGGGGCCCTCAGCCCCAGCATTTT; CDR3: CASGGGPQPQHF
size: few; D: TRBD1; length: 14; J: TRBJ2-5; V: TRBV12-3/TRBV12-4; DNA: TGTGCCAGCAGTAAGACAGGGACCCGGGAGACCCAGTACTTC; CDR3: CASSKTGTRETQYF
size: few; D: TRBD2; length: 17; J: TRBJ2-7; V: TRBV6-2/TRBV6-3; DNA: TGTGCCAGCAGTTACTCTTCGGGACTAGCGGGGTCCTACGAGCAGTACTTC; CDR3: CASSYSSGLAGSYEQYF
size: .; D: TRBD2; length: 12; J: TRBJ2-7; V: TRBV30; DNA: TGTGCCTGGAGTTGGGCGGGAGGGTGGCAGTACTTC; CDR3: CAWSWAGGWQYF
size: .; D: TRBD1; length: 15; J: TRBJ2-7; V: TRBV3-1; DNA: TGTGCCAGCAGCCAAGTACAGACAGGGCCGGGGGAGCAGTACTTC; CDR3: CASSQVQTGPGEQYF
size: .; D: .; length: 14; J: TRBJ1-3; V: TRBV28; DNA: TGTGCCAGCAGTGCCCCAGGCTCTGGAAACACCATATATTTT; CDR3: CASSAPGSGNTIYF
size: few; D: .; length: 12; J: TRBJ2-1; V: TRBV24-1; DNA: TGTGCCACCAGTGATTTGCCCCATGAGCAGTTCTTC; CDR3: CATSDLPHEQFF
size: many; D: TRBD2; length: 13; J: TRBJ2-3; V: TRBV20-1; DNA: TGCAGTGCTAATCTACTAGCGGTAGATACGCAGTATTTT; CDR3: CSANLLAVDTQYF
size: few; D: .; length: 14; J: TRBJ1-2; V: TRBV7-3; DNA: TGTGCCAGCAGCCTGACGGGCTTCCAGGGAGGCTACACCTTC; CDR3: CASSLTGFQGGYTF
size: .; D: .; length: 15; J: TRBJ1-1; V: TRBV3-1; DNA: TGTGCCAGCAGCCAAGGATCGGGGGCTAACACTGAAGCTTTCTTT; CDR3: CASSQGSGANTEAFF
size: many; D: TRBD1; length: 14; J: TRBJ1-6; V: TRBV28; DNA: TGTGCCAGCTTCAGGGGGCGCGTGGATTCACCCCTCCACTTT; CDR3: CASFRGRVDSPLHF
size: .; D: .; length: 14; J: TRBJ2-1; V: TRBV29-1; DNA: TGCAGCGTTGACTCCCGGGACATGTACAATGAGCAGTTCTTC; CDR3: CSVDSRDMYNEQFF
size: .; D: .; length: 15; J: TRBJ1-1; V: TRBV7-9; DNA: TGTGCCAGCAGCTCTTGGACGGATTTTTACACTGAAGCTTTCTTT; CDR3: CASSSWTDFYTEAFF
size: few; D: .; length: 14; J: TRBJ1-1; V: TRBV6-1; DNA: TGTGCCAGCTCATTGGCAGGGCTGGGAACTGAAGCTTTCTTT; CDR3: CASSLAGLGTEAFF
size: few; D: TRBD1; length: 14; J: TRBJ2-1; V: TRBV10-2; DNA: TGCGCCACCCTGACAGGGAAGCACTACAATGAGCAGTTCTTC; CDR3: CATLTGKHYNEQFF
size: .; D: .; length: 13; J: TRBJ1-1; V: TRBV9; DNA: TGTGCCAGCAGCGTACAACCGAACACTGAAGCTTTCTTT; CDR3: CASSVQPNTEAFF
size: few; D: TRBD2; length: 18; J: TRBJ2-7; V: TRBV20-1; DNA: TGCAGTGCTAGAATCTTATTCACGGGACTAGCGGACTCCTACGAGCAGTACTTC; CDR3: CSARILFTGLADSYEQYF
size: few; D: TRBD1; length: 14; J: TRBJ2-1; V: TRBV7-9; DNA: TGTGCCAGCAGCTTACCTGGGACAGACAATGAGCAGTTCTTC; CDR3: CASSLPGTDNEQFF
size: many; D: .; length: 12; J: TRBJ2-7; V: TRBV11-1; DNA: TGTGCCAGCCGCGGGTCTACCTACGAGCAGTACTTC; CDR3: CASRGSTYEQYF
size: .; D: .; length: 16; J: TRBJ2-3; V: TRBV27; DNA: TGTGCCAGCAGTTTCGAAGGGGAGCGGGGCACAGATACGCAGTATTTT; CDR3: CASSFEGERGTDTQYF
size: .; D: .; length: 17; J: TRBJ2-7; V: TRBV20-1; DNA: TGCAGTGCTAGAGGCCTTACGTTAGGACCTCCATCCTACGAGCAGTACTTC; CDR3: CSARGLTLGPPSYEQYF
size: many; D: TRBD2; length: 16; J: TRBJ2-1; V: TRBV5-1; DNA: TGCGCCAGCAGTTCTCTAGCGGGAGGGCCAGGGGATGAGCAGTTCTTC; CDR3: CASSSLAGGPGDEQFF
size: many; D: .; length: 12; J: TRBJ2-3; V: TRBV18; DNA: TGTGCCAGCTCACCATCGGAAGATACGCAGTATTTT; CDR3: CASSPSEDTQYF
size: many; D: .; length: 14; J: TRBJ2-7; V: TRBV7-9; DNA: TGTGCCAGCAGCAAAGGCAGTATCCTCTACGAGCAGTACTTC; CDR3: CASSKGSILYEQYF
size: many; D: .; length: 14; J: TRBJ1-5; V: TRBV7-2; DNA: TGTGCCAGCAGCTTAGGGGACATTGATCAGCCCCAGCATTTT; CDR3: CASSLGDIDQPQHF
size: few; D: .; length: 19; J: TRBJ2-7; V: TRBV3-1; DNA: TGTGCCAGCAGCCAAGGCCCAGCGGGCCGTGCCCGGAGCTCCTACGAGCAGTACTTC; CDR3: CASSQGPAGRARSSYEQYF
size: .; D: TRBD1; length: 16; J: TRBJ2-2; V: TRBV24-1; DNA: TGTGCCACCAGTGATTTGAGGGGGCTTGGAATCGGGGAGCTGTTTTTT; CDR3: CATSDLRGLGIGELFF
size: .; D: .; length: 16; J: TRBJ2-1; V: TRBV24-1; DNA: TGTGCCACCAGTGACGCTAGCGTTACCTCCTACAATGAGCAGTTCTTC; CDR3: CATSDASVTSYNEQFF
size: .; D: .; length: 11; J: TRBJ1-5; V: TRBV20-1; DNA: TGCGCGGGGGGTGCAGATCAGCCCCAGCATTTT; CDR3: CAGGADQPQHF
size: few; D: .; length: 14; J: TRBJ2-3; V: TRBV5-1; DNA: TGCGCCAGCAGCTTGGTACTGAGCACAGATACGCAGTATTTT; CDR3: CASSLVLSTDTQYF
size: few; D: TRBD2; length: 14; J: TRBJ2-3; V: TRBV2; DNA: TGTGCCAGCAGTGAAGGACTAGCGGGGCATACGCAGTATTTT; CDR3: CASSEGLAGHTQYF
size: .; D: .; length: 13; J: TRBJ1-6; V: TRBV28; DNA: TGTGCCAGCATCGCGCCCCATAATTCACCCCTCCACTTT; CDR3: CASIAPHNSPLHF
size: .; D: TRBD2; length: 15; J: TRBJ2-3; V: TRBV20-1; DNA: TGCAGTGCTAGCCTAGCGGGAGGTGGAGCAGATACGCAGTATTTT; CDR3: CSASLAGGGADTQYF
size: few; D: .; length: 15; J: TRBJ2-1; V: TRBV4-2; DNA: TGTGCCAGCAGCTCCTCCGAGTCCTCCTACAATGAGCAGTTCTTC; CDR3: CASSSSESSYNEQFF
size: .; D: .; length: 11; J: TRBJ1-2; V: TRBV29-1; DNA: TGCAGCGCCCCGGGAGTGTATGGCTACACCTTC; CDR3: CSAPGVYGYTF
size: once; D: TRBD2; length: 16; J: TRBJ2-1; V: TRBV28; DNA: TGTTCCAGCAGCCCTGGGGGGGCGGGGGGACAAACTGAGCAGTTCTTC; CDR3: CSSSPGGAGGQTEQFF
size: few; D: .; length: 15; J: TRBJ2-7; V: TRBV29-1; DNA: TGCAGCGTCGAGCGTGACAAGGGTCAGGATTACGAGCAGTACTTC; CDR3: CSVERDKGQDYEQYF
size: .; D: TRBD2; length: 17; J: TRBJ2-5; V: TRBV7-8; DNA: TGTGCCAGCAGCTTTCCGGGACTAGCGGGAGGGGAAGAGACCCAGTACTTC; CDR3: CASSFPGLAGGEETQYF
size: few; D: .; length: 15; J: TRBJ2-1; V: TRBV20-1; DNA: TGCAGTGCTAGAATAACGGCGGGAAGGTCGCATGAGCAGTTCTTC; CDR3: CSARITAGRSHEQFF